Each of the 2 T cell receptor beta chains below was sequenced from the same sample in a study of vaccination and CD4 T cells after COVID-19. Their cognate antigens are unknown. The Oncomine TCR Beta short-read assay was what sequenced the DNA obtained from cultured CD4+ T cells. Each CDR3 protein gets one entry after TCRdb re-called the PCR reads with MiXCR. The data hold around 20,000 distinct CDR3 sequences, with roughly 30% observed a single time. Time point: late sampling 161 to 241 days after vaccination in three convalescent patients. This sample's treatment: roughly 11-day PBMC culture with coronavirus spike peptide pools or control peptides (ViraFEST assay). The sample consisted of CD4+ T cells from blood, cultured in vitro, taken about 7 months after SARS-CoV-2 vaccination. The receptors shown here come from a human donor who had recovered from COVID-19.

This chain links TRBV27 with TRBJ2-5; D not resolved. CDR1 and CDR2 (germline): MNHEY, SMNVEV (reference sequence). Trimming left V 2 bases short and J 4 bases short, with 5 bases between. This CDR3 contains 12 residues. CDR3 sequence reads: CASSLVGETQYF. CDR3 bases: TGTGCCAGCAGTTTAGTCGGAGAGACCCAGTACTTC.

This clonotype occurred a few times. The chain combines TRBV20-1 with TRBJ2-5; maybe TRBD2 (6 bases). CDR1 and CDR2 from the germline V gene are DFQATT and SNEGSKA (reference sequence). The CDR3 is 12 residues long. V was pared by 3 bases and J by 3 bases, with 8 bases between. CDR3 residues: CSARSGEETQYF. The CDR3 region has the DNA TGCAGTGCTAGGTCGGGGGAAGAGACCCAGTACTTC.